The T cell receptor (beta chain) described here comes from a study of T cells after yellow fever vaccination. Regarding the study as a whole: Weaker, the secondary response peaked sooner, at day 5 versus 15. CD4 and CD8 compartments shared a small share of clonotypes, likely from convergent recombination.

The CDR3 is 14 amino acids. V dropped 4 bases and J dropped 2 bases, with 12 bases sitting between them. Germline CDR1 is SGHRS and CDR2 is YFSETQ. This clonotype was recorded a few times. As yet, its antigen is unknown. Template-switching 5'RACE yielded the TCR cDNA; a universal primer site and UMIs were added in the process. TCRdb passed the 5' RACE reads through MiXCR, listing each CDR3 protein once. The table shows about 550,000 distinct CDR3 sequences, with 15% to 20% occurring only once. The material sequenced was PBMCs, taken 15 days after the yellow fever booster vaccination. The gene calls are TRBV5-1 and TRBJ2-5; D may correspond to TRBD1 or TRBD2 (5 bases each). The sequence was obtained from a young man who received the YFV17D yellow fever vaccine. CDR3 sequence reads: CASSPGPHQETQYF. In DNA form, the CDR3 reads TGCGCCAGCAGCCCGGGGCCCCATCAAGAGACCCAGTACTTC.